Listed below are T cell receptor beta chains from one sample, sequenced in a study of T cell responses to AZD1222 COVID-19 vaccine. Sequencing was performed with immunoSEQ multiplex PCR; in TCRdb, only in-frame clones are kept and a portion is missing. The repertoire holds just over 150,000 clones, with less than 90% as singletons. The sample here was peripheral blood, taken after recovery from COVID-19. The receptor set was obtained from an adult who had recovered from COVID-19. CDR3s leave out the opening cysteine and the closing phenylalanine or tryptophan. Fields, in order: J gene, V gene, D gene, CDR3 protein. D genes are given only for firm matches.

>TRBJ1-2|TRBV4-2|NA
ASSQGTLGYGYT
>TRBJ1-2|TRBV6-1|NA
ASSRRAYDYGYT
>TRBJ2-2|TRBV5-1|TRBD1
ASSYLLVAQGATGELF
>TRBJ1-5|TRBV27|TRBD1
ASSFNRDRDQPQH
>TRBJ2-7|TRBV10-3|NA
AISEKGAGDEQY
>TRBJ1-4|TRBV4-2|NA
ASSQVPGDEKLF
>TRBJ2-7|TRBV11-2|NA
ASSLELLGASSLRTYEQY
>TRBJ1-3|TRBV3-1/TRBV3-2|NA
ASSHEQPSSGNTIY
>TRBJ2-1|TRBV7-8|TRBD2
ASSSAAGEAYNEQF
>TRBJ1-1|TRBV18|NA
ASSPPGGTTEAF
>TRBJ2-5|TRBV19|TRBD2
ASRRLAGAQETQY
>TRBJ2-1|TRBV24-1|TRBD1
ATSDPTGGSLNEQF
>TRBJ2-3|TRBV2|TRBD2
ASSENGLAGDTQY
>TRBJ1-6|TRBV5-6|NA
ASSRISGVYNSPLH
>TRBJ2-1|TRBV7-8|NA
ASSSKAESYNEQF
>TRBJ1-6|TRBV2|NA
ASSEAGPDNSPLH
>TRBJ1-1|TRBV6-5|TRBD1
ASNPGGGGGTEAF
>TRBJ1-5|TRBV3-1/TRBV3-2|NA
ASSFGPGRNQPQH
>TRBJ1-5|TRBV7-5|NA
VRRSPGQGFGNQPQH
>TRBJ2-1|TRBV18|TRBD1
ASSPQTGTYNEQF
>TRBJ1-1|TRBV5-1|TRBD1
ASSLDTGGATEAF